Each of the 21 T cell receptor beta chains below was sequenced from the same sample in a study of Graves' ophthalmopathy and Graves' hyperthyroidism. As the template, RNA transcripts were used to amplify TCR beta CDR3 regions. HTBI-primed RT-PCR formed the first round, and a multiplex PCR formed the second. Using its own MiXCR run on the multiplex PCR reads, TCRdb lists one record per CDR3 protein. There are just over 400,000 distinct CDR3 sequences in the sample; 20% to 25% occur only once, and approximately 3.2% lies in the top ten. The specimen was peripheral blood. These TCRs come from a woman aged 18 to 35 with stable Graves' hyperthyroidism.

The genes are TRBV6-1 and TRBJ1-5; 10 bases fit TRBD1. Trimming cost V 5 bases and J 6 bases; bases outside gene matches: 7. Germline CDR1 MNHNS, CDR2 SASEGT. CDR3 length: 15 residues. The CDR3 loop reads CASSTTGGYGQPQHF. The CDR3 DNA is TGTGCCAGCAGTACGACAGGGGGCTACGGTCAGCCCCAGCATTTT.

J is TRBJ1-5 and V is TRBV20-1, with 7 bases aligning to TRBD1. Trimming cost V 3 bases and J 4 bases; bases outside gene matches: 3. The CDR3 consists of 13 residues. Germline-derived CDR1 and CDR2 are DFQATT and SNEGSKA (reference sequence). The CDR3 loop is CSASRQGNQPQHF. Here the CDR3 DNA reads TGCAGTGCTAGCAGACAGGGAAATCAGCCCCAGCATTTT.

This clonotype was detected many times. The CDR3 DNA follows: TGTGCCAGCAGCCGCAGGGGTATCGAGCAGTACTTC. Amino acids: CASSRRGIEQYF. The chain joins TRBV7-9 to TRBJ2-7; D possibly corresponds to TRBD1 (6 bases). The germline V gene encodes CDR1 SEHNR and CDR2 FQNEAQ (reference sequence). V was trimmed by 5 bases and J by 6 bases, leaving 11 bases between them. The CDR3 runs 12 residues.

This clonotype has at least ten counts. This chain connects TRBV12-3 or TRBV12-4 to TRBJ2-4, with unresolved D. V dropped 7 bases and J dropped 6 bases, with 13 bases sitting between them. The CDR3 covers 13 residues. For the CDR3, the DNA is TGTGCCAGCAAAGACGGAGTCGGAAACATTCAGTACTTC. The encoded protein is CASKDGVGNIQYF.

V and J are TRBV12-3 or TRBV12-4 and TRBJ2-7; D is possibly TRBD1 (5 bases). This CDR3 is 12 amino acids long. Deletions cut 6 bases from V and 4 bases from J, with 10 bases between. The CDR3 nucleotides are TGTGCCAGCAGAGAAGGGGCTTACGAGCAGTACTTC. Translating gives CASREGAYEQYF.

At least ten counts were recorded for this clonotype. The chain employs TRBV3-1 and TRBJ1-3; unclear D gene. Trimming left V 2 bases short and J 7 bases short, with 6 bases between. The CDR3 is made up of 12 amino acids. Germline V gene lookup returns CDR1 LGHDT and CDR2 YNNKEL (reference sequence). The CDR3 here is CASSQSYNTIYF. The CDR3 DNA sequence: TGTGCCAGCAGCCAATCTTACAACACCATATATTTT.

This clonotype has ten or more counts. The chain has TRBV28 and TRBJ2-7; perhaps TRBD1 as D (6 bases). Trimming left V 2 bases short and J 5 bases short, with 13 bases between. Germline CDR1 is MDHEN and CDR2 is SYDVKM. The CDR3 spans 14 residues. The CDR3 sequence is CASSLTGQYNEQYF. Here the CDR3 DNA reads TGTGCCAGCAGTTTAACCGGACAGTACAACGAGCAGTACTTC.

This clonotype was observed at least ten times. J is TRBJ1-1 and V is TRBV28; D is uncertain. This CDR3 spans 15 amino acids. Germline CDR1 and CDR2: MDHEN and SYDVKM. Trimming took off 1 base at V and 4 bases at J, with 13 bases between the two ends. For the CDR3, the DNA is TGTGCCAGCAGTTTATCGCGGGGTGGCGGCACTGAAGCTTTCTTT. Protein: CASSLSRGGGTEAFF.

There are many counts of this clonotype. For the CDR3, the DNA is TGTGCCAGCAGCTTAACTCAGGGGGGACGCTACGAGCAGTACTTC. Translation: CASSLTQGGRYEQYF. The chain carries TRBV7-3 and TRBJ2-7; tentatively, D is TRBD1 (7 bases). CDR1 and CDR2 (germline): SGHTA, FQGTGA. Trimming cost V 0 bases and J 3 bases, with 12 bases left between them. This CDR3 is built from 15 residues.

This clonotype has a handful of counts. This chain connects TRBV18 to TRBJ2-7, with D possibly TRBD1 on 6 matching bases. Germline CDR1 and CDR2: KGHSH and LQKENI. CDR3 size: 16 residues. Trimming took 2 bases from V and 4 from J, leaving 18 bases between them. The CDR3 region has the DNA TGTGCCAGCTCACCAACTCGATCCGGGACACCATACGAGCAGTACTTC. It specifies CASSPTRSGTPYEQYF. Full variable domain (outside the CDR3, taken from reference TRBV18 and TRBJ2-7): NAGVMQNPRHLVRRRGQEARLRCSPMKGHSHVYWYRQLPEEGLKFMVYLQKENIIDESGMPKERFSAEFPKEGPSILRIQQVVRGDSAAYFCASSPTRSGTPYEQYFGPGTRLTVT.

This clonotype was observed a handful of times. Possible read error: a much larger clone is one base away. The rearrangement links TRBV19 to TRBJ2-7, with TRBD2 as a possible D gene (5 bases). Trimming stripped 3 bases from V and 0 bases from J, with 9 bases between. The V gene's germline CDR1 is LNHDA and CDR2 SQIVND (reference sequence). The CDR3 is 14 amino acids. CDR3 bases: TGTGCCAGTAGTATTACTAGGAACTCCTACGAGCAGTACTTC. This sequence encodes CASSITRNSYEQYF.

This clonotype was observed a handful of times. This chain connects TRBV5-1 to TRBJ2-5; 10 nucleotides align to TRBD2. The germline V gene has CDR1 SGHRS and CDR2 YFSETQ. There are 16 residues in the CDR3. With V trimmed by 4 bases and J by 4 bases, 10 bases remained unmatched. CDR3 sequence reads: CASSSPSGRFAETQYF. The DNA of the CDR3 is TGCGCCAGCAGCAGTCCTAGCGGGAGATTCGCAGAGACCCAGTACTTC.

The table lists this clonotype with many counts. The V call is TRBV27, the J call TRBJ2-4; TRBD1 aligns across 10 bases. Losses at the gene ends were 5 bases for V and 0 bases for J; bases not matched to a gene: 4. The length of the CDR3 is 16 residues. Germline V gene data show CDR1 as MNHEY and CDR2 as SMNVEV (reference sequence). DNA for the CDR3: TGTGCCAGCAGTCTTGACAGGGGGCTAGCCAAAAACATTCAGTACTTC. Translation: CASSLDRGLAKNIQYF.

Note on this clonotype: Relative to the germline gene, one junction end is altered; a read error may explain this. The CDR3 region is CASSLKYWGGDTEACF. The CDR3 nucleotides read TGTGCCAGCAGTCTAAAATATTGGGGAGGCGACACTGAAGCTTGCTTT. The rearrangement links TRBV27 to TRBJ1-1; D gene uncertain. Germline CDR1 reads MNHEY; CDR2 reads SMNVEV (reference sequence). This CDR3 contains 16 residues.

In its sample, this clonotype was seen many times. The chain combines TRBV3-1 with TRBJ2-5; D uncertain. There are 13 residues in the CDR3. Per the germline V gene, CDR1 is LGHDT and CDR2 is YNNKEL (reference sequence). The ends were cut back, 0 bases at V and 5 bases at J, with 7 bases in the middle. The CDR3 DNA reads TGTGCCAGCAGCCAAGAGGAGAGGGAGACCCAGTACTTC. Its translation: CASSQEERETQYF.

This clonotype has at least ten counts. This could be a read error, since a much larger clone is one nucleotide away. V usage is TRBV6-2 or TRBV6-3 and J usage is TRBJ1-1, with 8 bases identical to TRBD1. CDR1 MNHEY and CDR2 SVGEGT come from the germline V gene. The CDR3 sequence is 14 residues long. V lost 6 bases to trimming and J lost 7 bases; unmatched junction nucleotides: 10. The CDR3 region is CASRLSGTGFEAFF. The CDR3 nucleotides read TGTGCCAGCAGGCTATCCGGGACAGGTTTTGAAGCTTTCTTT.

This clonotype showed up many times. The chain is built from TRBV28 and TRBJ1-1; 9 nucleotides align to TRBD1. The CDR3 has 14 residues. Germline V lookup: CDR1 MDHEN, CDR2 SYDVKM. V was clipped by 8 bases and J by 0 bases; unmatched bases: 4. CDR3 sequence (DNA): TGTGCCAGCCAAACAGGGGGCATGAACACTGAAGCTTTCTTT. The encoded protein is CASQTGGMNTEAFF.

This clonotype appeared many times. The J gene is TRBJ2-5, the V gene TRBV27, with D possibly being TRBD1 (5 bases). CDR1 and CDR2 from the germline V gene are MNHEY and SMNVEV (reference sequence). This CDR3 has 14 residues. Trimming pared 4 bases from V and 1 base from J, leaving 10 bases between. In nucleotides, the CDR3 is TGTGCCAGCAGTTCCTCGCAGGGCCAAGAGACCCAGTACTTC. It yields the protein CASSSSQGQETQYF.

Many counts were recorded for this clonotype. In DNA, the CDR3 is TGTGCCACCAGTGATTCGGACAGCCGGACCCAGTACTTC. Protein: CATSDSDSRTQYF. V gene TRBV24-1 combines with J gene TRBJ2-5; maybe TRBD1 (6 bases). The V gene's germline CDR1 is KGHDR and CDR2 SFDVKD. Trimming shortened V by 2 bases and J by 7 bases, and 10 bases separated the two germline ends. The CDR3 is 13 residues long.

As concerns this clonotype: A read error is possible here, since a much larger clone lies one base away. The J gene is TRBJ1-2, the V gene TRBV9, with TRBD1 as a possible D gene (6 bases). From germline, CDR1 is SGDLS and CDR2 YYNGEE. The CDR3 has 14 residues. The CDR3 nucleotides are TGTGCCATCAGCGTAGGGAAAGGGGGCTATGGCTACACCTTC. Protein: CAISVGKGGYGYTF.

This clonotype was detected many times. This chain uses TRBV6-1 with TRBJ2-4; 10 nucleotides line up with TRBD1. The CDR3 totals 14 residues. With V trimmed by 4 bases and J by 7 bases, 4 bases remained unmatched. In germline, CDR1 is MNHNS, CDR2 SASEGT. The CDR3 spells CASSARTGGNIQYF. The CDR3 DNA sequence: TGTGCCAGCAGTGCCCGGACAGGGGGGAACATTCAGTACTTC.